Given below is one TCR beta chain in context. The antigen is undetermined. The data derive from a study of vaccination and CD4 T cells after COVID-19. As to treatment: approximately 9-day PBMC culture with coronavirus spike peptide pools or control peptides (ViraFEST assay). Following expansion of antigen-specific T cells with peptide pools, ViraFEST then sequenced TCRs. Once obtained from cultured CD4+ T cells, the DNA was sequenced using the Oncomine TCR Beta short-read assay. TCRdb passed the PCR reads through MiXCR, listing each CDR3 protein once. Of 20,000 to 25,000 distinct CDR3 sequences in the sample, approximately 67% are singletons; the top ten hold approximately 22%. This sample comprised CD4+ T cells from blood, cultured in vitro, obtained before SARS-CoV-2 vaccination. The TCR originated in a human donor who received a COVID-19 vaccine.

The CDR3 loop is CASRQGASNEQYF. The DNA for the CDR3 is TGTGCCAGCAGGCAGGGGGCTTCCAACGAGCAGTACTTC. The V gene is TRBV6-1, the J gene TRBJ2-7; 8 bases fit TRBD1. The J segment lost 5 bases and the V segment lost 6 bases, leaving 6 bases of the junction unmatched. Germline lookup yields CDR1 MNHNS and CDR2 SASEGT. This CDR3 is 13 amino acids long.